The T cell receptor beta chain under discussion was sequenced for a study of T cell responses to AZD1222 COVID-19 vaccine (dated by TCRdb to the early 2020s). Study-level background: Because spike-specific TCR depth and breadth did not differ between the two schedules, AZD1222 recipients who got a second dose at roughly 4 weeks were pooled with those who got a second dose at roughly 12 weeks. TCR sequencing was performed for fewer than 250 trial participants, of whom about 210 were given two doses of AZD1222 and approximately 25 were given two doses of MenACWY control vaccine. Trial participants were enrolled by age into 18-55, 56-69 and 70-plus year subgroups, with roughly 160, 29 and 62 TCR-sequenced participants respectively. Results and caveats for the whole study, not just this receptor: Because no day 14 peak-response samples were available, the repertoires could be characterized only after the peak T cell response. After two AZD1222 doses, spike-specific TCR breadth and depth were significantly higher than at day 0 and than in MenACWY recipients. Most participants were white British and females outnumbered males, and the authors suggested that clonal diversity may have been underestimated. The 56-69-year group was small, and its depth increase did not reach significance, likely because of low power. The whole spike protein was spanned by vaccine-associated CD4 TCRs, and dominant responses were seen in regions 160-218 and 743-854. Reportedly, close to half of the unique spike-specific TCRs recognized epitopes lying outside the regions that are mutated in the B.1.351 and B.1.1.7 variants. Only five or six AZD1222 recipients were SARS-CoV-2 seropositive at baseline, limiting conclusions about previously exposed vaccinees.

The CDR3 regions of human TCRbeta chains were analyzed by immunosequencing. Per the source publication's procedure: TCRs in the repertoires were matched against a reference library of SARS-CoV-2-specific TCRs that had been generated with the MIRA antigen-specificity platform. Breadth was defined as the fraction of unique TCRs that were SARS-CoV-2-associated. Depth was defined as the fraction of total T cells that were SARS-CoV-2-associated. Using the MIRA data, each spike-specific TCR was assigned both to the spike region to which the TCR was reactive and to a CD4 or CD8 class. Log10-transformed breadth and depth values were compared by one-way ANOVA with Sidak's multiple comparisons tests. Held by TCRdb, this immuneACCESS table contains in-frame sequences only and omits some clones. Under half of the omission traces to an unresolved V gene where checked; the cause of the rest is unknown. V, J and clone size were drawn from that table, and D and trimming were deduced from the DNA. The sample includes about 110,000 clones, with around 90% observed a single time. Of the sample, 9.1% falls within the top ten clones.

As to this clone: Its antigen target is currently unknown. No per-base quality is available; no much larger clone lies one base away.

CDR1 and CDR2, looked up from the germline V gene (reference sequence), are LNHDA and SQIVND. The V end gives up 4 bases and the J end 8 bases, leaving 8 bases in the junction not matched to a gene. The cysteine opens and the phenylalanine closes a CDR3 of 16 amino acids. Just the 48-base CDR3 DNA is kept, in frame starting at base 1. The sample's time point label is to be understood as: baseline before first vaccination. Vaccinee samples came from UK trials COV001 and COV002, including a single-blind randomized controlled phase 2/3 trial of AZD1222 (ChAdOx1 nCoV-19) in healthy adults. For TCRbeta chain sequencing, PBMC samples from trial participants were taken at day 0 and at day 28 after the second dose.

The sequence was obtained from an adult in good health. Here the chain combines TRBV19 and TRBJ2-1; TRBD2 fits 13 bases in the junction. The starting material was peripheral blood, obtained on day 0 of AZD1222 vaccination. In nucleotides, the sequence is TGTGCCAGTAGTAAGCTCGGGACTAGCGGGATGGATGAGCAGTTCTTC. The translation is CASSKLGTSGMDEQFF. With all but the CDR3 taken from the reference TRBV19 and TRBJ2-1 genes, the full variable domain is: DGGITQSPKYLFRKEGQNVTLSCEQNLNHDAMYWYRQDPGQGLRLIYYSQIVNDFQKGDIAEGYSVSREKKESFPLTVTSAQKNPTAFYLCASSKLGTSGMDEQFFGPGTRLTVL.